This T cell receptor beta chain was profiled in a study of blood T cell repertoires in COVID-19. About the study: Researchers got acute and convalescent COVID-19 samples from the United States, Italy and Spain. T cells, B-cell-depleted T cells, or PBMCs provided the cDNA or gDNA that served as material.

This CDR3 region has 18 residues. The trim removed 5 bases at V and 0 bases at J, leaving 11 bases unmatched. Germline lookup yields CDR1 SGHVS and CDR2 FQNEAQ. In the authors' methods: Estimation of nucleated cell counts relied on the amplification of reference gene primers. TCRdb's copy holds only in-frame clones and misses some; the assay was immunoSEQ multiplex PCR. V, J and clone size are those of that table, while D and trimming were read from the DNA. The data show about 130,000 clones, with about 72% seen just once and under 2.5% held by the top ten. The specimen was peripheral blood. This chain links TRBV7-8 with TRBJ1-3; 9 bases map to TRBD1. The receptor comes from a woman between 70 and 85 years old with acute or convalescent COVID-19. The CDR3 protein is CASSRGQGRRSSGNTIYF. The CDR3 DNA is TGTGCCAGCAGCCGGGGACAGGGTAGACGAAGCTCTGGAAACACCATATATTTT.